This entry concerns a single TCR beta chain. The library targeted TCRbeta and was prepared with unique molecular identifiers. TCRdb redid the calling of the PCR reads with MiXCR, one entry per CDR3 protein. Of approximately 340,000 distinct CDR3 sequences in the sample, about 9.3% were seen once. The sample comes from a study of T-cell reconstitution after alpha-beta-depleted transplantation in children. V shed 4 bases and J shed 4 bases, with 12 bases lying between them. Per germline, CDR1 SGHNT and CDR2 YYREEE (reference sequence). The CDR3 extends over 14 amino acids. The input for sequencing was PBMCs from the stem cell graft donor, taken from the stem cell graft. The clonotype was recovered from a human donor who donated a stem cell graft to a child with acute lymphoblastic leukemia. The chain couples TRBV5-4 to TRBJ1-3; no clear D gene. The DNA for the CDR3 is TGTGCCAGCAGCCCCATAGAAAACGGAAACACCATATATTTT. Residues: CASSPIENGNTIYF.